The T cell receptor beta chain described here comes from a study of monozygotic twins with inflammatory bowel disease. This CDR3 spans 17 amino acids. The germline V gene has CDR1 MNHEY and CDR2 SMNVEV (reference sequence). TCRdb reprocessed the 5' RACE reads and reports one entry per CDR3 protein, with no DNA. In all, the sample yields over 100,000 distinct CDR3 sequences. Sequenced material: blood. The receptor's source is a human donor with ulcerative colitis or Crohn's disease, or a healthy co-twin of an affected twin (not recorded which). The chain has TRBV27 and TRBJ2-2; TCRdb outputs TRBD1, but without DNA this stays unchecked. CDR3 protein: CASSLSPTGGAPGELFF.